This TCR beta chain appears in the sequencing data of a study of T-cell reconstitution after alpha-beta-depleted transplantation in children. Researchers prepared the TCRbeta library using unique molecular identifiers, the study reports. TCRdb independently ran MiXCR on the PCR reads; one entry per CDR3 protein. This table holds some 350,000 distinct CDR3 sequences, about 17% found once. This clonotype has only a few counts. Trimming took 0 bases from V and 1 from J; bases not matched to a gene: 10. This CDR3 has 18 residues. Germline CDR1 is DFQATT and CDR2 is SNEGSKA (reference sequence). The chain combines TRBV20-1 with TRBJ2-5; 11 bases line up with TRBD2. Sequencing was performed on PBMCs, mostly from graft donor cells, taken 360 days after TCRalphabeta/CD19-depleted stem cell transplant. The clonotype originates from a male patient aged 2 to 10 who had a stem cell transplant for acute lymphoblastic leukemia, so the T cells may come from the graft donor. The CDR3 DNA reads as TGCAGTGCTAGAGATGGGAGACTAGCGGGGAACCTCCAAGAGACCCAGTACTTC. Protein: CSARDGRLAGNLQETQYF.